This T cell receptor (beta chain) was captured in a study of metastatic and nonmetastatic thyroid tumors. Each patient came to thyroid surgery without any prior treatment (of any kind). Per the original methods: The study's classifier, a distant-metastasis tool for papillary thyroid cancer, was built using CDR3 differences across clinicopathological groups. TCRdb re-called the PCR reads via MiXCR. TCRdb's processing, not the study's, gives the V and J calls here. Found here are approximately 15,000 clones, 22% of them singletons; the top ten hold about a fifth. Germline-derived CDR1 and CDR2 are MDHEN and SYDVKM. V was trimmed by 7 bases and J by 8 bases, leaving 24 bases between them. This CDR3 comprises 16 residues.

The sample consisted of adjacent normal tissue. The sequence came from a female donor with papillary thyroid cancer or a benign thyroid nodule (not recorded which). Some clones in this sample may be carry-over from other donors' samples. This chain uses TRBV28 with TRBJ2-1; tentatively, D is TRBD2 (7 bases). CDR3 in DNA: TGTGCCAGCAACCGCCCAGGCCGGGGGGCCATCGATGAGCAGTTCTTC. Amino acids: CASNRPGRGAIDEQFF.